The clone carrying this TCR beta chain was detected many times. Its antigen remains unidentified. This specimen belongs to a study of T cell repertoires in cytomegalovirus infection. Study context: Peptides in the study included HLA-C-restricted and HLA-B-restricted CMV epitopes. Public TCR beta signatures were indicative of both CMV infection and a matching HLA type.

Study-level results: Cumulative frequency of public TCR beta families picked out carriers of CMV plus the relevant HLA. Dominating the ex vivo response were TCR beta clonotypes that were CMV-specific and HLA-C-restricted.

From the reads, TCRdb called clonotypes with MiXCR, one entry per CDR3 protein. The sample lists under 150,000 distinct CDR3 sequences; 30% to 35% were seen once. Sequenced material: CD8+ T cells from cultured PBMCs, taken from culture after CMV antigen stimulation. This clonotype originated in a human donor in good health (CMV status not recorded). Some clones in this sample may be carry-over from other donors' samples.

The CDR3 DNA sequence: TGTGCCAGCAGCTTAGGGGGGGGGTTCTCCTACAATGAGCAGTTCTTC. This codes for CASSLGGGFSYNEQFF. This sequence joins TRBV7-2 and TRBJ2-1; 7 bases agree with TRBD2. Trimming took 1 base from V and 0 from J; bases not matched to a gene: 3. Germline CDR1 SGHTA, CDR2 FQGNSA. The CDR3 is 16 amino acids.